Shown below are 18 T cell receptor beta chains from a single sample sequenced in a study of cytomegalovirus exposure and HLA in healthy donors (dated 2017 in TCRdb). Library creation used the immunoSEQ multiplex PCR assay. For the multiplex PCR, a mixture combining 60 forward primers for TCR Vbeta segments and 13 reverse primers for TCR Jbeta segments was used. In TCRdb, the immuneACCESS table is reduced to in-frame sequences with V and J assigned. These tables do not hold every clone; where another copy was compared, an unresolved V gene accounts for under half, and the others remain unexplained. This sample's table has entries for about 210,000 clones. The ten biggest clones cover over 0.75% of the sample. Sequencing was done on a sample of PBMCs. Receptors originate from a woman in her thirties in good health and CMV-seropositive.

V and J are TRBV6-1 and TRBJ1-2; possible D gene TRBD1, 5 bases. Trimming took off 10 bases at V and 2 bases at J, with 14 bases between the two ends. This CDR3 comprises 13 residues. CDR1 and CDR2 from the germline V gene are MNHNS and SASEGT. The CDR3 protein is CATSRAPNYGYTF. As DNA, the CDR3 is TGTGCCACCAGCAGGGCCCCCAACTATGGCTACACCTTC.

The rearrangement joins TRBV5-6 to TRBJ1-5; 8 bases line up with TRBD1. The CDR3 is made up of 15 amino acids. The V gene end was trimmed by 4 bases and the J gene end by 2 bases; junction bases not matched to a gene: 5. Germline loops: CDR1 SGHDT, CDR2 YYEEEE. The CDR3 protein is CASSPRTGRNQPQHF. Here the CDR3 DNA reads TGTGCCAGCAGCCCTCGGACAGGGCGCAATCAGCCCCAGCATTTT.

This sequence joins TRBV7-2 and TRBJ2-7, with 7 bases lining up with TRBD1. The CDR3 loop spans 13 amino acids. V dropped 1 base and J dropped 5; count of bases not matched to a gene: 2. Germline V CDR1 and CDR2: SGHTA, FQGNSA. The CDR3 is CASSLDRGNEQYF. CDR3 in DNA: TGTGCCAGCAGCTTAGACAGGGGTAACGAGCAGTACTTC.

The chain recombines TRBV28 with TRBJ1-5; 9 nucleotides align to TRBD1. Germline CDR1 and CDR2: MDHEN and SYDVKM. This CDR3 is built from 16 residues. J gave up 6 bases and V 6 bases, and 12 bases lay outside the gene matches. CDR3 nucleotide sequence: TGTGCCAGCAGCTCATACCGGACAGGGGACGGTCAGCCCCAGCATTTT. As protein: CASSSYRTGDGQPQHF.

The rearrangement joins TRBV6-5 to TRBJ1-4; 7 nucleotides line up with TRBD1. The ends lost 5 bases at V and 7 bases at J; junction bases unmatched: 10. The CDR3 has 15 residues. From germline, CDR1 is MNHEY and CDR2 SVGAGI. The CDR3 bases are TGTGCCAGCAGTGGACATTCACAGGGGTTTGAAAAACTGTTTTTT. Protein product: CASSGHSQGFEKLFF.

The chain employs TRBV27 and TRBJ2-1; 8 nucleotides line up with TRBD1. This CDR3 contains 17 residues. The ends lost 5 bases at V and 0 bases at J; junction bases unmatched: 9. Germline lookup yields CDR1 MNHEY and CDR2 SMNVEV (reference sequence). The CDR3 region has the DNA TGTGCCAGCAGTCGGATCCTCGGACAGGGCTCCTACAATGAGCAGTTCTTC. This gives the protein CASSRILGQGSYNEQFF.

CDR3 DNA sequence: TGTGCCAGCAGTTTGGCGGGGGTCGGGGACTATGGCTACACCTTC. It translates to CASSLAGVGDYGYTF. V usage is TRBV28 and J usage is TRBJ1-2; a weak D match, TRBD1 (5 bases). Germline lookup yields CDR1 MDHEN and CDR2 SYDVKM. V lost 3 bases, J lost 3 bases, and 14 bases lay in between. The CDR3 length is 15 residues.

CDR3 DNA: TGTGCCAGCAGGTCCGGAGACAGGACCTATGGCTACACCTTC. As protein: CASRSGDRTYGYTF. The J gene is TRBJ1-2, the V gene TRBV6-1, with a possible D match to TRBD1 (6 bases). V lost 6 bases and J lost 4, with 15 bases in between. Germline V gene data show CDR1 as MNHNS and CDR2 as SASEGT. The CDR3 totals 14 residues.

The V call is TRBV2, the J call TRBJ2-1; D is perhaps TRBD2 (6 bases). Germline CDR1 SNHLY, CDR2 FYNNEI. This CDR3 comprises 12 residues. Trimming pared 7 bases from V and 8 bases from J, leaving 12 bases between. CDR3 in DNA: TGTGCCAGCACCGAGGGCGGGGATGAGCAGTTCTTC. As protein: CASTEGGDEQFF. Drawing the rest from reference TRBV2 and TRBJ2-1, the complete variable domain is EPEVTQTPSHQVTQMGQEVILRCVPISNHLYFYWYRQILGQKVEFLVSFYNNEISEKSEIFDDQFSVERPDGSNFTLKIRSTKLEDSAMYFCASTEGGDEQFFGPGTRLTVL.

The V and J genes are TRBV4-1 and TRBJ1-5; 7 bases are shared with TRBD1. The CDR3 is 15 residues long. The ends lost 2 bases at V and 4 bases at J; junction bases unmatched: 5. Germline loops: CDR1 MGHRA, CDR2 YSYEKL. DNA for the CDR3: TGCGCCAGCAGCCAAATAGGGACAGCTAATCAGCCCCAGCATTTT. This encodes CASSQIGTANQPQHF.

As regards this clone: No conserved phenylalanine or tryptophan ends this CDR3, so it is likely a read error. It is unclear where the CDR3 begins or ends on the DNA, so no DNA is shown, and the CDR3 is as TCRdb lists it. V is TRBV2 and J is TRBJ2-7; the table's D call, TRBD2, has no DNA check behind it. Germline CDR1 SNHLY, CDR2 FYNNEI. Both ends counted, the CDR3 spans 13 residues. This chain's CDR3 is CASREGSAGYVVC.

This chain links TRBV2 with TRBJ2-7; a possible D gene is TRBD2 (6 bases). This CDR3 is 16 amino acids long. The germline V and J ends were trimmed by 3 bases and 2 bases, with 17 bases remaining between them. CDR1 is SNHLY, CDR2 FYNNEI, per germline. CDR3 bases: TGTGCCAGCAGTGAGGGGACTGTTGGTGGGGCCTACGAGCAGTACTTC. Translation: CASSEGTVGGAYEQYF. Filled out from reference TRBV2 and TRBJ2-7, the complete variable domain reads EPEVTQTPSHQVTQMGQEVILRCVPISNHLYFYWYRQILGQKVEFLVSFYNNEISEKSEIFDDQFSVERPDGSNFTLKIRSTKLEDSAMYFCASSEGTVGGAYEQYFGPGTRLTVT.

The chain recombines TRBV25-1 with TRBJ2-7; 7 bases agree with TRBD1. The germline V gene encodes CDR1 MGHDK and CDR2 SYGVNS. This CDR3 comprises 17 residues. V lost 2 bases, J lost 0 bases, and 10 bases stayed unmatched. The CDR3 DNA sequence: TGTGCCAGCAGTGAAGGGACAGTTCGATTCCCCTCCTACGAGCAGTACTTC. Amino acids: CASSEGTVRFPSYEQYF.

J is TRBJ2-1 and V is TRBV4-2; 9 bases are a match to TRBD2. Germline V gene sequence: CDR1 LGHNA, CDR2 YNFKEQ. V dropped 5 bases and J dropped 6; count of bases not matched to a gene: 8. This CDR3 is built from 15 residues. The CDR3 coding sequence is TGTGCCAGCAGCGTAGGGCGGGGGGGTGTCAATGAGCAGTTCTTC. This codes for CASSVGRGGVNEQFF.

This chain uses TRBV5-1 with TRBJ1-1, with D uncertain. The CDR3 consists of 13 residues. Per the germline V gene, CDR1 is SGHRS and CDR2 is YFSETQ. V was trimmed by 4 bases and J by 4 bases, leaving 11 bases between them. The DNA of the CDR3 is TGCGCCAGCAGCGGCACGCGGGTCACTGAAGCTTTCTTT. Its protein is CASSGTRVTEAFF.

The gene calls are TRBV5-4 and TRBJ2-3; D perhaps matches TRBD2 (5 bases). Germline V gene data show CDR1 as SGHNT and CDR2 as YYREEE (reference sequence). The length of the CDR3 is 18 residues. Trimming removed 0 bases at V and 8 bases at J, with 25 bases between. The CDR3 nucleotides are TGTGCCAGCAGCTTGGGGTCCGGGGAGTCGGTATTAGGTGGTACGCAGTATTTT. It yields the protein CASSLGSGESVLGGTQYF.

J is TRBJ2-5 and V is TRBV28; TRBD1 might be the D (6 bases). The CDR3 sequence is 15 residues long. The germline V and J ends were trimmed by 3 bases and 2 bases, with 13 bases remaining between them. From germline, CDR1 is MDHEN and CDR2 SYDVKM. The CDR3 spells CASSFLDRFQETQYF. In nucleotides, the CDR3 is TGTGCCAGCAGTTTCCTCGACAGGTTTCAAGAGACCCAGTACTTC.

The V call is TRBV4-2, the J call TRBJ1-1, with D unclear. This CDR3 is 14 amino acids long. Germline V CDR1 and CDR2: LGHNA, YNFKEQ. The V end lost 0 bases, the J end lost 11 bases, and 16 bases lay between the germline ends. The chain's CDR3 is CASSQERQEGRAFF. CDR3 nucleotide sequence: TGTGCCAGCAGCCAAGAAAGGCAAGAGGGCCGGGCTTTCTTT.